A selection of T cell receptor beta chains follows, all from one sample in a study of blood T cell repertoires in COVID-19. TCRdb's table, derived via immunoSEQ multiplex PCR, lists solely in-frame clones and lacks some. Here the sample spans some 200,000 clones, around 80% being singletons. The sample taken for sequencing was PBMCs or T cells enriched from blood (not recorded which). These receptors originate from a middle-aged woman with acute COVID-19. Each CDR3 is given with its conserved first and last residue. A D gene is named only where the DNA matches it firmly. Rows give clone size only sometimes, using once, few, many, or a class for an expanded clone.

abundance: NA; d_gene: NA; j_gene: TRBJ2-1; v_gene: TRBV11-2; CDR3nt: TGTGCCAGCAGCTTAGAGGGACAAGCCCTCAATGAGCAGTTCTTC; CDR3aa: CASSLEGQALNEQFF
abundance: NA; d_gene: TRBD1; j_gene: TRBJ2-7; v_gene: TRBV4-1; CDR3nt: TGCGCCAGCAGCCAAGACCCGCGACAGGGATACTACGAGCAGTACTTC; CDR3aa: CASSQDPRQGYYEQYF
abundance: NA; d_gene: NA; j_gene: TRBJ1-1; v_gene: TRBV28; CDR3nt: TGTGCCAGCAGTTTAGCGGGGGTAGGGAACACTGAAGCTTTCTTT; CDR3aa: CASSLAGVGNTEAFF
abundance: NA; d_gene: NA; j_gene: TRBJ2-5; v_gene: TRBV29-1; CDR3nt: TGCAGCGTTGAATTCGGTCGGGAGACCCAGTACTTC; CDR3aa: CSVEFGRETQYF
abundance: NA; d_gene: NA; j_gene: TRBJ1-4; v_gene: TRBV5-8; CDR3nt: TGTGCCAGCAGCGCCAACACGCGGGAACTGTTTTTT; CDR3aa: CASSANTRELFF
abundance: NA; d_gene: TRBD1; j_gene: TRBJ2-3; v_gene: TRBV7-2; CDR3nt: TGTGCCAGCAGCTTAAGAATAGGGGGCTCCACAGATACGCAGTATTTT; CDR3aa: CASSLRIGGSTDTQYF
abundance: NA; d_gene: NA; j_gene: TRBJ2-7; v_gene: TRBV10-3; CDR3nt: TGTGCCATCAGTGAGGGGGGGTACGAGCAGTACTTC; CDR3aa: CAISEGGYEQYF
abundance: NA; d_gene: TRBD1; j_gene: TRBJ1-3; v_gene: TRBV18; CDR3nt: TGTGCCAGCTCACCACTACCAACGCAGGGGGCTGGAAACACCATATATTTT; CDR3aa: CASSPLPTQGAGNTIYF
abundance: once; d_gene: TRBD1; j_gene: TRBJ1-5; v_gene: TRBV5-6; CDR3nt: TGTGCCAGCAGTCGCCGGGACAGGGCCAGCAATCAGCCCCAGCATTTT; CDR3aa: CASSRRDRASNQPQHF
abundance: NA; d_gene: TRBD1; j_gene: TRBJ1-2; v_gene: TRBV7-3; CDR3nt: TGTGCCAGCAGCTTAAATCCAGGGGGTATTGATGGCTACACCTTC; CDR3aa: CASSLNPGGIDGYTF
abundance: NA; d_gene: NA; j_gene: TRBJ1-5; v_gene: TRBV28; CDR3nt: TGTGCCAGCAGCCTGACAGGCTTCAGCAATCAGCCCCAGCATTTT; CDR3aa: CASSLTGFSNQPQHF
abundance: NA; d_gene: TRBD1; j_gene: TRBJ2-7; v_gene: TRBV7-8; CDR3nt: TGTGCCAGCAGTTCGACAGGGAACTTCTACGAGCAGTACTTC; CDR3aa: CASSSTGNFYEQYF
abundance: NA; d_gene: TRBD2; j_gene: TRBJ2-7; v_gene: TRBV7-9; CDR3nt: TGTGCCAGCAGCGCCCGGACTAGCGGGAACTACGAGCAGTACTTC; CDR3aa: CASSARTSGNYEQYF
abundance: once; d_gene: TRBD2; j_gene: TRBJ2-5; v_gene: TRBV7-7; CDR3nt: TGTGCTAGCAGCTTAGGGGTGGCGGGAGACCCAGAGACCCAGTACTTC; CDR3aa: CASSLGVAGDPETQYF
abundance: NA; d_gene: NA; j_gene: TRBJ2-6; v_gene: TRBV28; CDR3nt: TGTGCCAGCAGTCCCCGGGCGGCAGGGCGGCACTCTGGGGCCAACGTCCTGACTTTC; CDR3aa: CASSPRAAGRHSGANVLTF
abundance: few; d_gene: TRBD1; j_gene: TRBJ2-7; v_gene: TRBV5-6; CDR3nt: TGTGCCAGCAGCCCCCCCGGGACAGGGATGCACGAGCAGTACTTC; CDR3aa: CASSPPGTGMHEQYF
abundance: NA; d_gene: TRBD2; j_gene: TRBJ2-7; v_gene: TRBV7-2; CDR3nt: TGTGCCAGCAGCTCTCGACTAGCGGGCTCCTACGAGCAGTACTTC; CDR3aa: CASSSRLAGSYEQYF
abundance: NA; d_gene: NA; j_gene: TRBJ2-1; v_gene: TRBV2; CDR3nt: TGTGCCAGCAGTGTCATGGGCCGGGAGGAGCAGTTCTTC; CDR3aa: CASSVMGREEQFF
abundance: few; d_gene: TRBD2; j_gene: TRBJ2-7; v_gene: TRBV30; CDR3nt: TGTGCCTGGAGACTAGCGGGAGGGGCCCAGTACTTC; CDR3aa: CAWRLAGGAQYF
abundance: NA; d_gene: NA; j_gene: TRBJ2-2; v_gene: TRBV3-1/TRBV3-2; CDR3nt: TGTGCCAGCAGCACCGGGACTGTTACCGGGGAGCTGTTTTTT; CDR3aa: CASSTGTVTGELFF
abundance: many; d_gene: TRBD1; j_gene: TRBJ1-4; v_gene: TRBV12-3/TRBV12-4; CDR3nt: TGTGCCAGCAGGCAGGGGACAGCTGAAAAACTGTTTTTT; CDR3aa: CASRQGTAEKLFF
abundance: once; d_gene: NA; j_gene: TRBJ2-1; v_gene: TRBV12-3/TRBV12-4; CDR3nt: TGTGCCACGAAGACGGGGGATTACAATGAGCAGTTCTTC; CDR3aa: CATKTGDYNEQFF
abundance: NA; d_gene: NA; j_gene: TRBJ1-5; v_gene: TRBV2; CDR3nt: TGTGCCAGCAGTGAAGTCGGTTTGGGGGCGGGTCAGCCCCAGCATTTT; CDR3aa: CASSEVGLGAGQPQHF
abundance: NA; d_gene: TRBD1; j_gene: TRBJ2-6; v_gene: TRBV29-1; CDR3nt: TGCAGCGTAACCAGGGGGCGAGGGGCCAACGTCCTGACTTTC; CDR3aa: CSVTRGRGANVLTF
abundance: NA; d_gene: NA; j_gene: TRBJ2-6; v_gene: TRBV3-1/TRBV3-2; CDR3nt: TGTGCCAGCAGCCAAGTCCCTTCCGGGGCCAACGTCCTGACTTTC; CDR3aa: CASSQVPSGANVLTF
abundance: NA; d_gene: TRBD2; j_gene: TRBJ2-3; v_gene: TRBV9; CDR3nt: TGTGCCAGCAGCGGAACCGGGGGGGGCACAGATACGCAGTATTTT; CDR3aa: CASSGTGGGTDTQYF
abundance: few; d_gene: TRBD1; j_gene: TRBJ2-1; v_gene: TRBV5-4; CDR3nt: TGTGCCAGCAGCTTGGGGACAGGGTCGTACAATGAGCAGTTCTTC; CDR3aa: CASSLGTGSYNEQFF
abundance: once; d_gene: NA; j_gene: TRBJ2-5; v_gene: TRBV5-1; CDR3nt: TGCGCCAGCAGCCCCGACAGCCAAGAGACCCAGTACTTC; CDR3aa: CASSPDSQETQYF
abundance: NA; d_gene: NA; j_gene: TRBJ1-5; v_gene: TRBV21-1; CDR3nt: TGTGCCAGCAGCACACAAAACCGGGACACCTATTCCAGGGGCTATAGCAATCAGCCCCAGCATTTT; CDR3aa: CASSTQNRDTYSRGYSNQPQHF
abundance: NA; d_gene: TRBD2; j_gene: TRBJ2-1; v_gene: TRBV9; CDR3nt: TGTGCCAGCAGCGTAACTAGCGGGGGCTCCTACAATGAGCAGTTCTTC; CDR3aa: CASSVTSGGSYNEQFF
abundance: NA; d_gene: TRBD1; j_gene: TRBJ2-1; v_gene: TRBV15; CDR3nt: TGTGCCACCAGCGGGGACAGCGACGGTGAGCAGTTCTTC; CDR3aa: CATSGDSDGEQFF
abundance: few; d_gene: NA; j_gene: TRBJ1-5; v_gene: TRBV30; CDR3nt: TGTGCCTGGAGTGGGAGAAACTTCGGGGCGGGAAATCAGCCCCAGCATTTT; CDR3aa: CAWSGRNFGAGNQPQHF
abundance: NA; d_gene: TRBD1; j_gene: TRBJ1-4; v_gene: TRBV3-1/TRBV3-2; CDR3nt: TGTGCCAGCAGCCAAGATACCCAGGGACAGGGGAGCGAAAAACTGTTTTTT; CDR3aa: CASSQDTQGQGSEKLFF
abundance: NA; d_gene: TRBD1; j_gene: TRBJ2-6; v_gene: TRBV24-1; CDR3nt: TGTGCCACCAGTGATTCCAAGACAGGGGGCGCGGGGGCCAACGTCCTGACTTTC; CDR3aa: CATSDSKTGGAGANVLTF
abundance: NA; d_gene: NA; j_gene: TRBJ1-1; v_gene: TRBV28; CDR3nt: TGTGCCAGCAGTTTACTCGGGGACACGAACACTGAAGCTTTCTTT; CDR3aa: CASSLLGDTNTEAFF
abundance: NA; d_gene: NA; j_gene: TRBJ2-7; v_gene: TRBV27; CDR3nt: TGTGCCAGCAGTTTATTGTGGGGGGACGAGCAGTACTTC; CDR3aa: CASSLLWGDEQYF
abundance: once; d_gene: TRBD2; j_gene: TRBJ2-1; v_gene: TRBV6-6; CDR3nt: TGTGCCAGCCGGACTAGCGCTTCCTACAATGAGCAGTTCTTC; CDR3aa: CASRTSASYNEQFF
abundance: NA; d_gene: TRBD2; j_gene: TRBJ2-5; v_gene: TRBV27; CDR3nt: TGTGCCAGCAGTTTTTTAAGACTAGCGGGAGAGGAGGAGACCCAGTACTTC; CDR3aa: CASSFLRLAGEEETQYF
abundance: NA; d_gene: NA; j_gene: TRBJ1-3; v_gene: TRBV28; CDR3nt: TGTGCCAGCAGCCAGGACATTCCGGACACCATATATTTT; CDR3aa: CASSQDIPDTIYF
abundance: NA; d_gene: TRBD2; j_gene: TRBJ2-3; v_gene: TRBV5-4; CDR3nt: TGTGCCAGCAGCCGTAGCGGGGGTGGCACAGATACGCAGTATTTT; CDR3aa: CASSRSGGGTDTQYF
abundance: NA; d_gene: NA; j_gene: TRBJ2-7; v_gene: TRBV5-5; CDR3nt: TGTGCCAGCAGGCTTGGTGGACAGAAAGCGTACGAGCAGTACTTC; CDR3aa: CASRLGGQKAYEQYF
abundance: NA; d_gene: NA; j_gene: TRBJ1-2; v_gene: TRBV3-1/TRBV3-2; CDR3nt: TGTGCCAGCAGCCCAGAAGTAGCTGCTGGCTACACCTTC; CDR3aa: CASSPEVAAGYTF
abundance: NA; d_gene: NA; j_gene: TRBJ2-7; v_gene: TRBV4-2; CDR3nt: TGTGCCAGCAGCCAAGCTCAAGGGGGTGACTACGAGCAGTACTTC; CDR3aa: CASSQAQGGDYEQYF
abundance: NA; d_gene: NA; j_gene: TRBJ2-5; v_gene: TRBV12-3/TRBV12-4; CDR3nt: TGTGCCAGCAGTTTCGAAGAGACCCAGTACTTC; CDR3aa: CASSFEETQYF
abundance: NA; d_gene: TRBD1; j_gene: TRBJ1-1; v_gene: TRBV30; CDR3nt: TGTGCCTGGAGGGCGGGACAGCAGAACACTGAAGCTTTCTTT; CDR3aa: CAWRAGQQNTEAFF
abundance: NA; d_gene: TRBD1; j_gene: TRBJ1-3; v_gene: TRBV6-5; CDR3nt: TGTGCCAGCAGTCGGGACAGCCTCAACCTCCCGGATTTT; CDR3aa: CASSRDSLNLPDF
abundance: NA; d_gene: NA; j_gene: TRBJ1-2; v_gene: TRBV14; CDR3nt: TGTGCCAGCAGCCAAGACTACGGGTTTGGCTACACCTTC; CDR3aa: CASSQDYGFGYTF
abundance: NA; d_gene: TRBD2; j_gene: TRBJ2-1; v_gene: TRBV9; CDR3nt: TGTGCCAGCAGCGTAAGTAGCGGGGGCCTATACAATGAGCAGTTCTTC; CDR3aa: CASSVSSGGLYNEQFF
abundance: NA; d_gene: NA; j_gene: TRBJ2-6; v_gene: TRBV7-9; CDR3nt: TGTGCCAGCAGCTCGACGGGGAGGCGGCAGCCATCTGGGGCCAACGTCCTGACTTTC; CDR3aa: CASSSTGRRQPSGANVLTF
abundance: NA; d_gene: NA; j_gene: TRBJ2-2; v_gene: TRBV6-1; CDR3nt: TGTGCCAGCAGTGAGCGCGGGGCCGGCACCGGGGAGCTGTTTTTT; CDR3aa: CASSERGAGTGELFF
abundance: NA; d_gene: TRBD1; j_gene: TRBJ1-4; v_gene: TRBV28; CDR3nt: TGTGCCAGCAGCCCGACAGGGGAAGCAACTAATGAAAAACTGTTTTTT; CDR3aa: CASSPTGEATNEKLFF
abundance: NA; d_gene: NA; j_gene: TRBJ1-2; v_gene: TRBV7-8; CDR3nt: TGTGCCAGCAGCCCCGGGAACTATGGCTACACCTTC; CDR3aa: CASSPGNYGYTF
abundance: NA; d_gene: NA; j_gene: TRBJ2-1; v_gene: TRBV12-3/TRBV12-4; CDR3nt: TGTGCCAGCAGTTCACAGAGTGAGCAGTTCTTC; CDR3aa: CASSSQSEQFF
abundance: once; d_gene: TRBD1; j_gene: TRBJ1-1; v_gene: TRBV19; CDR3nt: TGTGCCAGTAGTACCGACGGGGGATCAGGGGGCATCGTGACTGAAGCTTTCTTT; CDR3aa: CASSTDGGSGGIVTEAFF
abundance: NA; d_gene: NA; j_gene: TRBJ1-4; v_gene: TRBV11-2; CDR3nt: TGTGCCAGCAGCTTAGATCCCCTAACAGGAACTAATGAAAAACTGTTTTTT; CDR3aa: CASSLDPLTGTNEKLFF
abundance: NA; d_gene: TRBD2; j_gene: TRBJ2-5; v_gene: TRBV4-2; CDR3nt: TGTGCCAGCAGCCAAGTCGGGACTAGCGGGGGGGAGACCCAGTACTTC; CDR3aa: CASSQVGTSGGETQYF
abundance: NA; d_gene: TRBD1; j_gene: TRBJ1-4; v_gene: TRBV4-2; CDR3nt: TGTGCCAGCAGCCAAGTCCAGGGGGCAACTAATGAAAAACTGTTTTTT; CDR3aa: CASSQVQGATNEKLFF
abundance: few; d_gene: NA; j_gene: TRBJ1-3; v_gene: TRBV9; CDR3nt: TGTGCCAGCAGCGTAGACAGCTCTGGAAACACCATATATTTT; CDR3aa: CASSVDSSGNTIYF
abundance: NA; d_gene: TRBD2; j_gene: TRBJ2-2; v_gene: TRBV7-9; CDR3nt: TGTGCCAGCAGCCCCGGGAGGTGGGCGACGCTGTTTTTT; CDR3aa: CASSPGRWATLFF
abundance: NA; d_gene: TRBD1; j_gene: TRBJ2-1; v_gene: TRBV7-3; CDR3nt: TGTGCCAGCAGCCCGCGGACAGGGGGCCCCAATGAGCAGTTCTTC; CDR3aa: CASSPRTGGPNEQFF